Included here is one TCR beta chain sequence, with context. This entry comes from a study of blood T cell repertoires in COVID-19. The recovered donors of Cohort 3 showed two negative PCRs, clearance, or symptom resolution. The V gene's germline CDR1 is ENHRY and CDR2 SYGVKD. The CDR3 has 19 amino acids. After removal of 11 bases from V and 2 bases from J, the junction contained 19 bases not matched to a gene. Clones were sequenced by immunoSEQ multiplex PCR, and TCRdb holds only the in-frame ones, with some missing. The sample contains nearly 200,000 clones, 70% to 90% of which appear only once. This chain links TRBV10-3 with TRBJ2-1, with 12 bases aligning to TRBD2. The sample comprised PBMCs or T cells enriched from blood (not recorded which). The receptor comes from a woman aged 18 to 35 who had recovered from COVID-19. The CDR3 loop is CAVLEWGLAGTPAYNEQFF. The CDR3 DNA follows: TGTGCCGTTCTCGAATGGGGACTAGCGGGTACCCCGGCCTACAATGAGCAGTTCTTC.